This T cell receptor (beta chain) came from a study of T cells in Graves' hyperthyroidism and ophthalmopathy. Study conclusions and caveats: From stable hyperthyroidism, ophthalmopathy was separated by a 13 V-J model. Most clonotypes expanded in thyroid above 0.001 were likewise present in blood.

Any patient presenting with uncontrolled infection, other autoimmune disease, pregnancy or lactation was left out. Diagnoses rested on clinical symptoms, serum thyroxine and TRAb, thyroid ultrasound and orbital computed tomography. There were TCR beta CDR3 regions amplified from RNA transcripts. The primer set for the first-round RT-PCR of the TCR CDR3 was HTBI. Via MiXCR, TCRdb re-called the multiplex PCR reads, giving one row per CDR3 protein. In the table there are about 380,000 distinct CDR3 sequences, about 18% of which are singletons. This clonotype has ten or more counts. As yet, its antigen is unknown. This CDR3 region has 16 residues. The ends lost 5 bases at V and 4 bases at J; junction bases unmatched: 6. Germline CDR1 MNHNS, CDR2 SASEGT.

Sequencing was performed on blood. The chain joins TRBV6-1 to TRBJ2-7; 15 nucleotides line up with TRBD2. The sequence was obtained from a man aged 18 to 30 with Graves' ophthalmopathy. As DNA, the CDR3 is TGTGCCAGCAGTCCAAGGACTAGCGGGGGGGAATACGAGCAGTACTTC. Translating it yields CASSPRTSGGEYEQYF.